The 7 T cell receptor beta chains below come from one sample, sequenced in a study of OX40 agonist ivuxolimab in advanced cancers. The library came from the immunoSEQ multiplex PCR assay. Here the immuneACCESS table is served through TCRdb, limited to in-frame sequences with V and J called. Missing clones are a known gap in these copies; in checked studies unresolved V genes cover under half, and the rest lacks a known reason. The sample table lists fewer than 85,000 clones, roughly nine tenths of them with a count of one. The ten largest clonotypes hold 2.5% of the sample. The starting material was CD4+ or CD8+ T cells sorted from blood, obtained in a trial of the OX40 agonist ivuxolimab. These receptors were collected from an adult with an advanced solid tumor such as melanoma, head and neck, liver or kidney cancer.

The chain employs TRBV7-9 and TRBJ1-1; D gene uncertain. Germline assignment: CDR1 SEHNR and CDR2 FQNEAQ (reference sequence). V was trimmed by 5 bases and J by 3 bases, leaving 16 bases between them. This CDR3 spans 15 amino acids. CDR3 sequence reads: CASSLSHGGDTEAFF. The DNA for the CDR3 is TGTGCCAGCAGCCTATCCCACGGTGGGGACACTGAAGCTTTCTTT. Combining the CDR3 with reference TRBV7-9 and TRBJ1-1 gives the whole variable domain DTGVSQNPRHKITKRGQNVTFRCDPISEHNRLYWYRQTLGQGPEFLTYFQNEAQLEKSRLLSDRFSAERPKGSFSTLEIQRTEQGDSAMYLCASSLSHGGDTEAFFGQGTRLTVV.

The chain recombines TRBV28 with TRBJ1-2, with 9 bases that match TRBD1. The V gene's germline CDR1 is MDHEN and CDR2 SYDVKM. The CDR3 covers 14 residues. Germline trimming cut 4 bases from V and 4 bases from J; bases unmatched to any gene: 4. Written as DNA, the CDR3 is TGTGCCAGCAGTTGGACAGGGGAAGTCTATGGCTACACCTTC. Translating it yields CASSWTGEVYGYTF.

Remarks on this clone: This sample also contains other DNA sequences that code for the same CDR3. This chain links TRBV19 with TRBJ1-1, with a possible D match to TRBD1 (5 bases). Germline V gene lookup returns CDR1 LNHDA and CDR2 SQIVND (reference sequence). This CDR3 is built from 15 residues. The V gene lost 0 bases and the J gene lost 0 bases, with 8 bases spanning the gap. The DNA of the CDR3 is TGTGCCAGTAGTATAGATCAGGGACTGAACACTGAAGCTTTCTTT. It encodes CASSIDQGLNTEAFF.

J is TRBJ1-1 and V is TRBV11-3; D is unclear. This CDR3 region has 13 residues. Looked up from germline, CDR1 is SGHNT and CDR2 is YENEEA. The V and J ends lost 3 bases and 1 base respectively, with 6 bases between them. CDR3 region: CASSLDANTEAFF. The CDR3 DNA follows: TGTGCCAGCAGCTTGGACGCGAACACTGAAGCTTTCTTT.

J is TRBJ2-7 and V is TRBV11-2, with D perhaps given as TRBD1 or TRBD2 (6 bases each). The CDR3 loop spans 17 amino acids. Germline V CDR1 and CDR2: SGHAT, FQNNGV. The V gene lost 5 bases and the J gene lost 0 bases, with 20 bases spanning the gap. The CDR3 spells CASSPRGRRLSSYEQYF. The CDR3 DNA sequence: TGTGCCAGCAGCCCCCGGGGGCGCAGGTTATCCTCCTACGAGCAGTACTTC.

The chain recombines TRBV2 with TRBJ1-2, with D unresolved. The germline CDR1 and CDR2 sequences are SNHLY and FYNNEI. This CDR3 has 16 amino acids. The ends were cut back, 6 bases at V and 0 bases at J, with 17 bases in the middle. The CDR3 is CASSATYRDPNYGYTF. CDR3 coding DNA: TGTGCCAGCAGCGCCACATACAGAGACCCTAACTATGGCTACACCTTC.

The rearrangement joins TRBV6-5 to TRBJ2-7; D ambiguous. CDR1 and CDR2 (germline): MNHEY, SVGAGI. This CDR3 region has 14 residues. V lost 2 bases and J 4 bases, leaving 12 bases between the germline ends. For the CDR3, the DNA is TGTGCCAGCAGTTACCGGCCAGGAGAATACGAGCAGTACTTC. Translating gives CASSYRPGEYEQYF.